What follows are 22 T cell receptor beta chains derived from one specimen sequenced in a study of response to subunit inactivated influenza vaccine (dated by TCRdb to about 2018). The method was RT-PCR. Sequencing relied on an Illumina HiSeq 2500. Through fastp at Q25 and MiXCR, TCRdb rebuilt clones from the public reads, retaining in-frame beta chains. Duplicate CDR3 protein sequences are folded into a single record with the most common DNA and genes. The sample includes about 500,000 distinct CDR3 sequences, with approximately 15% observed a single time. 3% of the sample comes from the top ten. The sequenced sample was CD4+ T cells sorted from PBMCs, obtained less than 30 months after vaccination. These receptors originate from a man in his fifties or sixties who received an inactivated influenza vaccine. Donor details come from another sample of the same person, matched by shared clones.

This chain links TRBV20-1 with TRBJ1-2; TRBD1 matches at 12 bases. From germline, CDR1 is DFQATT and CDR2 SNEGSKA (reference sequence). The CDR3 loop spans 12 amino acids. The J segment lost 7 bases and the V segment lost 7 bases, leaving 4 bases of the junction unmatched. CDR3 nucleotide sequence: TGCAGTGTCCGGGACAGGGGGCTTGGCTACACCTTC. Residues: CSVRDRGLGYTF.

The rearrangement uses TRBV29-1 and TRBJ1-1; 7 bases align to TRBD1. The CDR3 consists of 13 residues. Trimming cost V 6 bases and J 1 base; bases outside gene matches: 5. Looked up from germline, CDR1 is SQVTM and CDR2 is ANQGSEA. CDR3 nucleotide sequence: TGCAGCGTCCAGGGGGGCCCGAACACTGAAGCTTTCTTT. This codes for CSVQGGPNTEAFF.

This chain links TRBV27 with TRBJ2-7; D ambiguous. This CDR3 comprises 11 residues. Looked up from germline, CDR1 is MNHEY and CDR2 is SMNVEV (reference sequence). Trimming stripped 6 bases from V and 5 bases from J, with 8 bases between. CDR3 DNA: TGTGCCAGCAGCCCCGCTGACGAGCAGTACTTC. It codes for CASSPADEQYF.

The DNA of the CDR3 is TGTGCCAGCAGTCCTAGCGGGAGGGGGGCAGATACGCAGTATTTT. Its translation is CASSPSGRGADTQYF. This chain uses TRBV25-1 with TRBJ2-3; 12 bases match TRBD2. From germline, CDR1 is MGHDK and CDR2 SYGVNS. The CDR3 spans 15 residues. V dropped 5 bases and J dropped 4; count of bases not matched to a gene: 4.

The sample holds many counts of this clonotype. The chain has TRBV18 and TRBJ2-2; D remains unclear. The germline V gene has CDR1 KGHSH and CDR2 LQKENI. V was clipped by 1 base and J by 2 bases, with 8 bases between them. The CDR3 runs to 15 residues. CDR3 in DNA: TGTGCCAGCTCACCACAGGGCAGTAACACCGGGGAGCTGTTTTTT. This codes for CASSPQGSNTGELFF.

V gene TRBV20-1 combines with J gene TRBJ2-1; 9 bases agree with TRBD1. The CDR3 extends over 13 amino acids. Trimming at V came to 3 bases and at J to 12 bases, leaving 9 bases not matched to a gene. Germline V gene lookup returns CDR1 DFQATT and CDR2 SNEGSKA (reference sequence). CDR3 DNA: TGCAGTGCTAGGCCCCATCCGGGACAGGGGCAGTTCTTC. The encoded protein is CSARPHPGQGQFF.

This chain uses TRBV20-1 with TRBJ2-3; no definite D call. Germline V gene data show CDR1 as DFQATT and CDR2 as SNEGSKA (reference sequence). The CDR3 is 11 residues long. The ends were cut back, 8 bases at V and 2 bases at J, with 8 bases in the middle. The chain's CDR3 is CSTKFTDTQYF. Here the CDR3 DNA reads TGCAGTACGAAGTTCACAGATACGCAGTATTTT.

This clonotype was detected a few times. The chain joins TRBV29-1 to TRBJ2-4; D is uncertain. The CDR3 loop spans 12 amino acids. Germline values: CDR1 SQVTM, CDR2 ANQGSEA. V was clipped by 4 bases and J by 9 bases, with 13 bases between them. The CDR3 loop reads CSVGVGYGIQYF. CDR3 in DNA: TGCAGCGTTGGTGTGGGGTACGGCATTCAGTACTTC.

This clonotype was seen more than once but under ten times. This sequence joins TRBV28 and TRBJ1-1; weak D call: TRBD1 (6 bases). The CDR3 has 14 amino acids. Germline lookup yields CDR1 MDHEN and CDR2 SYDVKM. The germline V and J ends were trimmed by 2 bases and 5 bases, with 12 bases remaining between them. The CDR3 reads CASSLRGARTEAFF. The CDR3 bases are TGTGCCAGCAGTTTAAGGGGGGCGAGGACTGAAGCTTTCTTT.

Ten or more counts support this clonotype. The gene calls are TRBV4-2 and TRBJ2-3; 10 nucleotides match TRBD2. V dropped 0 bases and J dropped 2; count of bases not matched to a gene: 8. Per the germline V gene, CDR1 is LGHNA and CDR2 is YNFKEQ. CDR3 length: 18 residues. CDR3: CASSQDPTSGVTTDTQYF. The CDR3 DNA reads as TGTGCCAGCAGCCAAGACCCCACTAGCGGGGTGACCACAGATACGCAGTATTTT.

The chain has TRBV20-1 and TRBJ2-7, with 10 positions matching TRBD1. Germline V CDR1 and CDR2: DFQATT, SNEGSKA (reference sequence). With 4 bases clipped from V and 7 bases from J, the junction kept 4 bases outside the gene matches. This CDR3 spans 12 amino acids. Written as DNA, the CDR3 is TGCAGTGCTACGGACAGGGGGACTGAGCAGTACTTC. Its translation: CSATDRGTEQYF.

The J gene is TRBJ2-7, the V gene TRBV7-9; 7 nucleotides line up with TRBD1. The CDR3 runs to 14 residues. Trimming took 5 bases from V and 3 from J; bases not matched to a gene: 7. Per germline, CDR1 SEHNR and CDR2 FQNEAQ (reference sequence). This CDR3 reads CASSAPGQNYEQYF. The CDR3 DNA sequence: TGTGCCAGCAGCGCTCCGGGACAGAACTACGAGCAGTACTTC.

The J gene is TRBJ2-3, the V gene TRBV3-1; D is unclear. The CDR3 totals 15 residues. V was trimmed by 3 bases and J by 2 bases, leaving 12 bases between them. Per the germline V gene, CDR1 is LGHDT and CDR2 is YNNKEL (reference sequence). CDR3 nucleotides: TGTGCCAGCAGCCAGTCCAGCTTTAACACAGATACGCAGTATTTT. The encoded protein is CASSQSSFNTDTQYF.

This clonotype has more than one count but fewer than ten. V gene TRBV27 combines with J gene TRBJ1-4; maybe TRBD1 (5 bases). In germline, CDR1 is MNHEY, CDR2 SMNVEV (reference sequence). The CDR3 spans 16 residues. V gave up 5 bases and J gave up 0 bases, with 13 bases separating them. The CDR3, as DNA: TGTGCCAGCAGTCCCGGGACTCGAGCAACTAATGAAAAACTGTTTTTT. This codes for CASSPGTRATNEKLFF.

This clonotype has a handful of counts. The V gene is TRBV19, the J gene TRBJ2-2; 11 nucleotides align to TRBD1. Germline-derived CDR1 and CDR2 are LNHDA and SQIVND (reference sequence). The CDR3 extends over 14 amino acids. Unmatched junction bases numbered 1, after V lost 6 bases and J lost 4 bases. The CDR3 sequence is CASRGTGGTGELFF. CDR3 sequence (DNA): TGTGCCAGTAGAGGGACAGGGGGCACCGGGGAGCTGTTTTTT.

This chain links TRBV6-1 with TRBJ2-3; D is perhaps TRBD2 (5 bases). Looked up from germline, CDR1 is MNHNS and CDR2 is SASEGT. Trimming took off 5 bases at V and 2 bases at J, with 11 bases between the two ends. This CDR3 has 14 amino acids. CDR3 nucleotide sequence: TGTGCCAGCAGTTCGAGCGGCTTCACAGATACGCAGTATTTT. Amino acid sequence: CASSSSGFTDTQYF.

The V gene is TRBV12-3 or TRBV12-4, the J gene TRBJ2-2; the D is unclear. The length of the CDR3 is 14 residues. V gave up 6 bases and J gave up 1 base, with 9 bases separating them. This chain's CDR3 is CASRNRQNTGELFF. The DNA of the CDR3 is TGTGCCAGCAGAAATAGACAGAACACCGGGGAGCTGTTTTTT.

This chain uses TRBV20-1 with TRBJ1-2; 10 bases agree with TRBD1. Germline V lookup: CDR1 DFQATT, CDR2 SNEGSKA (reference sequence). The CDR3 contains 16 residues. Trimming removed 8 bases from V and 0 bases from J; junction bases left unmatched: 12. CDR3 nucleotides: TGCAGTAAACCGGGACAGGGGTTATCTGCTAACTATGGCTACACCTTC. Translated, it gives CSKPGQGLSANYGYTF.

This clonotype was detected only a few times. The rearrangement links TRBV5-1 to TRBJ2-1, with 8 nucleotides matching TRBD1. The CDR3 is 13 residues long. J gave up 10 bases and V 7 bases, and 10 bases lay outside the gene matches. Per the germline V gene, CDR1 is SGHRS and CDR2 is YFSETQ. DNA of the CDR3: TGCGCCAGCGCCAGGCAGGGGGCGCAGGAGCAGTTCTTC. The encoded protein is CASARQGAQEQFF. The variable domain in full, completed from reference TRBV5-1 and TRBJ2-1, reads KAGVTQTPRYLIKTRGQQVTLSCSPISGHRSVSWYQQTPGQGLQFLFEYFSETQRNKGNFPGRFSGRQFSNSRSEMNVSTLELGDSALYLCASARQGAQEQFFGPGTRLTVL.

This clonotype was seen more than once but under ten times. CDR3 nucleotide sequence: TGTGCCAGCAGCTTAGTTGGGCTAGCGGGAGCGGACACCGGGGAGCTGTTTTTT. Translation: CASSLVGLAGADTGELFF. This chain links TRBV11-1 with TRBJ2-2; 10 bases match TRBD2. The CDR3 loop spans 18 amino acids. Germline V gene data show CDR1 as SGHAT and CDR2 as FQDESV (reference sequence). After removal of 1 base from V and 3 bases from J, the junction contained 8 bases not matched to a gene.

V usage is TRBV27 and J usage is TRBJ2-3, with D possibly matching TRBD1 (5 bases). Trimming pared 1 base from V and 2 bases from J, leaving 22 bases between. CDR3 length equals 19 residues. Per the germline V gene, CDR1 is MNHEY and CDR2 is SMNVEV (reference sequence). The DNA of the CDR3 is TGTGCCAGCAGTTTATTGAAGGGGTTTTTAACCCCCACCACAGATACGCAGTATTTT. It yields the protein CASSLLKGFLTPTTDTQYF.

This clonotype was seen more than once but under ten times. The rearrangement uses TRBV20-1 and TRBJ2-1; D perhaps matches TRBD2 (5 bases). Germline V gene data show CDR1 as DFQATT and CDR2 as SNEGSKA (reference sequence). This CDR3 region has 15 residues. V lost 1 base and J 2 bases, leaving 12 bases between the germline ends. DNA for the CDR3: TGCAGTGCTAGAGGGGAGAGATATGCCTACAATGAGCAGTTCTTC. Translating gives CSARGERYAYNEQFF.